A selection of T cell receptor beta chains follows, all from one sample in a study of T-cell reconstitution after alpha-beta-depleted transplantation in children. MiXCR was run by TCRdb on the PCR reads, yielding one entry per CDR3 protein. The table records around 180,000 distinct CDR3 sequences, approximately 12% of them present only once. Sequences were derived from PBMCs, sampled before TCRalphabeta/CD19-depleted stem cell transplant. These receptor sequences come from a boy younger than 10 with acute myeloid leukemia, due to receive a stem cell transplant. The CDR3 runs from the conserved cysteine through the conserved F or W. D genes are given only for firm matches.

J gene: TRBJ2-3; CDR3 length: 19; D gene: TRBD2; V gene: TRBV20-1; CDR3 protein: CSARARLAGDSRVEDTQYF
J gene: TRBJ2-1; CDR3 length: 14; D gene: TRBD2; V gene: TRBV6-5; CDR3 protein: CASSYGGTNNEQFF
J gene: TRBJ2-1; CDR3 length: 15; D gene: TRBD2; V gene: TRBV15; CDR3 protein: CATSRVGGWGNEQFF
J gene: TRBJ1-5; CDR3 length: 15; D gene: TRBD1; V gene: TRBV19; CDR3 protein: CASSIRQGAYQPQHF
J gene: TRBJ1-2; CDR3 length: 11; D gene: .; V gene: TRBV12-3/TRBV12-4; CDR3 protein: CATGSGSGYTF
J gene: TRBJ2-5; CDR3 length: 18; D gene: TRBD2; V gene: TRBV3-1; CDR3 protein: CASSQVSVGLAGQETQYF
J gene: TRBJ2-3; CDR3 length: 13; D gene: .; V gene: TRBV12-3/TRBV12-4; CDR3 protein: CASSFAHSDTQYF
J gene: TRBJ2-5; CDR3 length: 14; D gene: .; V gene: TRBV3-1; CDR3 protein: CASSEGWYQETQYF
J gene: TRBJ2-1; CDR3 length: 12; D gene: .; V gene: TRBV20-1; CDR3 protein: CSARDDRPEQFF
J gene: TRBJ1-1; CDR3 length: 15; D gene: .; V gene: TRBV11-2; CDR3 protein: CASSLDRGGGTEAFF
J gene: TRBJ1-1; CDR3 length: 13; D gene: .; V gene: TRBV5-1; CDR3 protein: CASSLAEGGEAFF
J gene: TRBJ2-7; CDR3 length: 15; D gene: .; V gene: TRBV7-2; CDR3 protein: CASSYDSSWSYEQYF
J gene: TRBJ2-3; CDR3 length: 15; D gene: TRBD2; V gene: TRBV12-3/TRBV12-4; CDR3 protein: CASSHERGGPDTQYF
J gene: TRBJ2-3; CDR3 length: 14; D gene: .; V gene: TRBV20-1; CDR3 protein: CSAKPGDRADTQYF
J gene: TRBJ2-3; CDR3 length: 14; D gene: .; V gene: TRBV7-9; CDR3 protein: CASSPSRGIDTQYF
J gene: TRBJ2-3; CDR3 length: 13; D gene: .; V gene: TRBV20-1; CDR3 protein: CSASEGVPTTQYF
J gene: TRBJ2-7; CDR3 length: 12; D gene: TRBD1; V gene: TRBV20-1; CDR3 protein: CSARRGPLEQSF
J gene: TRBJ2-7; CDR3 length: 11; D gene: .; V gene: TRBV28; CDR3 protein: CASRRSGEQYF
J gene: TRBJ2-1; CDR3 length: 15; D gene: TRBD2; V gene: TRBV5-1; CDR3 protein: CASSLDGTTSNEQFF
J gene: TRBJ2-7; CDR3 length: 13; D gene: TRBD2; V gene: TRBV30; CDR3 protein: CAWKRAGSYEQYF
J gene: TRBJ2-2; CDR3 length: 17; D gene: TRBD2; V gene: TRBV11-2; CDR3 protein: CASSFSTSGRALGELFF
J gene: TRBJ1-2; CDR3 length: 15; D gene: TRBD1; V gene: TRBV6-1; CDR3 protein: CASSDRGQGNYGYTF
J gene: TRBJ1-2; CDR3 length: 14; D gene: .; V gene: TRBV4-1; CDR3 protein: CASSQVGGDYGYTF
J gene: TRBJ2-1; CDR3 length: 15; D gene: TRBD2; V gene: TRBV4-1; CDR3 protein: CASSPKSGSLNEQFF
J gene: TRBJ1-1; CDR3 length: 14; D gene: TRBD1; V gene: TRBV5-1; CDR3 protein: CASSRTGESAEAFF
J gene: TRBJ1-1; CDR3 length: 13; D gene: .; V gene: TRBV10-3; CDR3 protein: CAISDLGNTEAFF
J gene: TRBJ2-7; CDR3 length: 14; D gene: .; V gene: TRBV7-3; CDR3 protein: CASSPQVGGVEQYF
J gene: TRBJ1-6; CDR3 length: 18; D gene: .; V gene: TRBV4-1; CDR3 protein: CASSQDFQPGFYNSPLHF
J gene: TRBJ2-7; CDR3 length: 13; D gene: .; V gene: TRBV7-9; CDR3 protein: CASSRTDSYEQYF
J gene: TRBJ2-7; CDR3 length: 18; D gene: TRBD2; V gene: TRBV20-1; CDR3 protein: CSALPPGLAGYLSYEQYF
J gene: TRBJ1-2; CDR3 length: 15; D gene: TRBD1; V gene: TRBV7-9; CDR3 protein: CASSLVVQGGYGYTF
J gene: TRBJ1-6; CDR3 length: 14; D gene: .; V gene: TRBV28; CDR3 protein: CASSHRGVGSPLHF
J gene: TRBJ2-3; CDR3 length: 15; D gene: .; V gene: TRBV5-5; CDR3 protein: CAGDAGTSRRDTQYF
J gene: TRBJ2-1; CDR3 length: 13; D gene: .; V gene: TRBV12-3/TRBV12-4; CDR3 protein: CASSLSEAGEQFF
J gene: TRBJ2-2; CDR3 length: 16; D gene: TRBD1; V gene: TRBV28; CDR3 protein: CASSFWDRENTGELFF
J gene: TRBJ2-7; CDR3 length: 12; D gene: .; V gene: TRBV28; CDR3 protein: CASSLYSYEQYF
J gene: TRBJ1-1; CDR3 length: 13; D gene: TRBD1; V gene: TRBV5-1; CDR3 protein: CASSLTGGTEAFF
J gene: TRBJ2-1; CDR3 length: 16; D gene: .; V gene: TRBV7-6; CDR3 protein: CASSLDYGMSYNEQFF
J gene: TRBJ2-2; CDR3 length: 14; D gene: .; V gene: TRBV20-1; CDR3 protein: CSAPRLGRTGELFF
J gene: TRBJ1-4; CDR3 length: 18; D gene: .; V gene: TRBV4-1; CDR3 protein: CASSQEFPGAVRYEKLFF
J gene: TRBJ2-5; CDR3 length: 13; D gene: .; V gene: TRBV6-5; CDR3 protein: CASSFGGIETQYF
J gene: TRBJ1-5; CDR3 length: 14; D gene: .; V gene: TRBV12-3/TRBV12-4; CDR3 protein: CASSWGGTLAPQHF
J gene: TRBJ1-2; CDR3 length: 13; D gene: .; V gene: TRBV6-1; CDR3 protein: CASTQDFVYGYTF
J gene: TRBJ2-3; CDR3 length: 17; D gene: .; V gene: TRBV7-2; CDR3 protein: CASSLGVRMSSTDTQYF
J gene: TRBJ2-1; CDR3 length: 13; D gene: TRBD2; V gene: TRBV20-1; CDR3 protein: CSALRAGAHEQFF
J gene: TRBJ2-5; CDR3 length: 14; D gene: .; V gene: TRBV29-1; CDR3 protein: CSVESSRLEETQYF
J gene: TRBJ2-3; CDR3 length: 16; D gene: .; V gene: TRBV7-9; CDR3 protein: CATNPGPAPLTDTQYF
J gene: TRBJ1-6; CDR3 length: 13; D gene: .; V gene: TRBV5-1; CDR3 protein: CASSSEYNSPLHF
J gene: TRBJ1-5; CDR3 length: 15; D gene: TRBD1; V gene: TRBV9; CDR3 protein: CASSETGAVNQPQHF
J gene: TRBJ2-1; CDR3 length: 16; D gene: TRBD2; V gene: TRBV12-5; CDR3 protein: CASGLVLAGGANEQFF
J gene: TRBJ2-2; CDR3 length: 14; D gene: .; V gene: TRBV19; CDR3 protein: CASSMEGETGELFF
J gene: TRBJ2-2; CDR3 length: 12; D gene: .; V gene: TRBV7-9; CDR3 protein: CASGGATGELFF
J gene: TRBJ2-3; CDR3 length: 15; D gene: .; V gene: TRBV27; CDR3 protein: CASSLYGRTTDTQYF
J gene: TRBJ2-1; CDR3 length: 15; D gene: TRBD2; V gene: TRBV29-1; CDR3 protein: CSVRGKGLAGNEQFF